These 30 T cell receptor beta chains were sequenced from one sample in a study of regulatory T cells in long-lasting Graves disease. CDR3-region Arm-PCR and iRepertoire HTBI primers produced the TCR beta libraries. TCRdb passed the multiplex PCR reads through MiXCR, listing each CDR3 protein once. The sample carries hundreds of thousands of distinct CDR3 sequences, roughly 21% recorded once. Time point of the sample: persistent/refractory GD, antithyroid drugs over 5 years with positive TRAb. The TCR library was made from RNA extracted from PBMCs. Source: peripheral blood mononuclear cells (PBMCs), taken when the disease was refractory, from a patient treated with antithyroid drugs. The receptors derive from a female donor with Graves disease.

The chain has TRBV7-8 and TRBJ1-4; no definite D call. The CDR3 has 16 residues. Germline CDR1 is SGHVS and CDR2 is FQNEAQ. V gave up 1 base and J gave up 0 bases, with 9 bases separating them. The CDR3 region has the DNA TGTGCCAGCAGCTTAGGGGCTTTTGCAACTAATGAAAAACTGTTTTTT. As protein: CASSLGAFATNEKLFF.

This clonotype was detected ten times or more. This rearrangement joins TRBV12-3 or TRBV12-4 to TRBJ1-2; the D is unclear. This CDR3 has 12 amino acids. Between the trimmed V and J ends, which lost 2 bases and 8 bases, there was a span of 9 bases. In DNA form, the CDR3 reads TGTGCCAGCAGTTTATTTCAGTCCGGCTACACCTTC. This translates into CASSLFQSGYTF.

In this sample, this clonotype turned up a few times. V is TRBV11-2 and J is TRBJ1-1, with no clear D. CDR1 is SGHAT and CDR2 is FQNNGV in the germline V gene. V was cut by 3 bases and J by 2 bases, with 13 bases left in between. CDR3 length: 15 residues. Here the CDR3 DNA reads TGTGCCAGCAGCTTTGGATTAAGGGTTAACACTGAAGCTTTCTTT. Translated: CASSFGLRVNTEAFF. Supplemented by reference TRBV11-2 and TRBJ1-1, the full variable domain reads EAGVAQSPRYKIIEKRQSVAFWCNPISGHATLYWYQQILGQGPKLLIQFQNNGVVDDSQLPKDRFSAERLKGVDSTLKIQPAKLEDSAVYLCASSFGLRVNTEAFFGQGTRLTVV.

This clonotype is a singleton in its sample. A far larger clone is off by one base, so a read error is likely. The gene calls are TRBV6-2 or TRBV6-3 and TRBJ1-2; 9 positions match TRBD1. The junction had 10 bases not matched to a gene; V was cut back by 7 bases and J by 4 bases. Germline V lookup: CDR1 MNHEY, CDR2 SVGEGT. The CDR3 loop spans 15 amino acids. The CDR3 here is CASTPTGGLAYGYTF. In DNA form, the CDR3 reads TGTGCCAGCACCCCAACAGGGGGCTTAGCCTATGGCTACACCTTC.

Many counts were recorded for this clonotype. This chain joins TRBV6-2 or TRBV6-3 and TRBJ2-2; D is uncertain. Germline-derived CDR1 and CDR2 are MNHEY and SVGEGT. The CDR3 contains 13 residues. V lost 0 bases and J lost 13, with 12 bases in between. As DNA, the CDR3 is TGTGCCAGCAGTTACTCGAAATCACAACGGCTGTTTTTT. Amino acids: CASSYSKSQRLFF.

The sample holds many counts of this clonotype. The J gene is TRBJ1-2, the V gene TRBV15; unclear D gene. The CDR3 loop spans 15 amino acids. V was cut by 0 bases and J by 4 bases, with 12 bases left in between. Germline CDR1 is LNHNV and CDR2 is YYDKDF (reference sequence). In DNA form, the CDR3 reads TGTGCCACCAGCAGAGATAGAGCCGAAGGCTATGGCTACACCTTC. Translating gives CATSRDRAEGYGYTF. Based on the CDR3 plus reference TRBV15 and TRBJ1-2, the full variable domain is DAMVIQNPRYQVTQFGKPVTLSCSQTLNHNVMYWYQQKSSQAPKLLFHYYDKDFNNEADTPDNFQSRRPNTSFCFLDIRSPGLGDTAMYLCATSRDRAEGYGYTFGSGTRLTVV.

This clonotype was detected only a few times. The genes are TRBV30 and TRBJ2-5, with 15 bases lining up with TRBD2. Germline assignment: CDR1 GTSNPN and CDR2 SVGIG (reference sequence). The CDR3 spans 15 residues. J gave up 5 bases and V 2 bases, and 3 bases lay outside the gene matches. The CDR3 is CAWSPGTSGRETQYF. Here the CDR3 DNA reads TGTGCCTGGAGTCCCGGGACTAGCGGGAGGGAGACCCAGTACTTC.

This clonotype has at least ten counts. The chain has TRBV6-2 or TRBV6-3 and TRBJ1-2; D is undetermined. Trimming pared 2 bases from V and 4 bases from J, leaving 8 bases between. Germline values: CDR1 MNHEY, CDR2 SVGEGT. The CDR3 runs 13 residues. Written as DNA, the CDR3 is TGTGCCAGCAGTTACGACGGGTCCTATGGCTACACCTTC. This encodes CASSYDGSYGYTF.

This clonotype was observed at least ten times. V and J are TRBV2 and TRBJ2-7; 7 nucleotides match TRBD1. V lost 7 bases, J lost 0 bases, and 3 bases stayed unmatched. The CDR3 is 13 amino acids. Germline loops: CDR1 SNHLY, CDR2 FYNNEI. The CDR3 spells CASKGTASYEQYF. CDR3 bases: TGTGCCAGCAAAGGGACAGCCTCCTACGAGCAGTACTTC.

This clonotype was recorded a few times. The chain combines TRBV7-9 with TRBJ1-5; 7 bases match TRBD1. The CDR3 spans 15 residues. After removal of 5 bases from V and 7 bases from J, the junction contained 11 bases not matched to a gene. Germline V CDR1 and CDR2: SEHNR, FQNEAQ (reference sequence). The chain's CDR3 is CASSKGGPYGQPQHF. CDR3 nucleotide sequence: TGTGCCAGCAGCAAAGGGGGCCCCTATGGGCAGCCCCAGCATTTT.

As regards this clonotype: Given a far larger clone just one base away, this is likely a sequencing read error. V usage is TRBV7-9 and J usage is TRBJ1-1, with D unclear. The CDR3 is 12 amino acids. V lost 2 bases, J lost 6 bases, and 7 bases lay in between. Germline CDR1 is SEHNR and CDR2 is FQNEAQ (reference sequence). The CDR3 region is CASSLPDPEAFF. The CDR3 coding sequence is TGTGCCAGCAGCTTACCGGACCCTGAAGCTTTCTTT.

This clonotype has at least ten counts. The chain employs TRBV15 and TRBJ2-5; 9 bases align to TRBD2. The CDR3 has 18 residues. V was clipped by 0 bases and J by 1 base; unmatched bases: 9. The germline gives CDR1 LNHNV, CDR2 YYDKDF (reference sequence). This chain's CDR3 is CATSRDLRRLAAQETQYF. DNA for the CDR3: TGTGCCACCAGCAGAGATCTGCGGAGACTAGCGGCCCAAGAGACCCAGTACTTC.

This clonotype came up a few times. This rearrangement joins TRBV19 to TRBJ1-1, with no clear D. CDR1 is LNHDA, CDR2 SQIVND, per germline (reference sequence). The CDR3 is 16 amino acids. Trimming took 0 bases from V and 6 from J, leaving 17 bases between them. CDR3 loop: CASSIDWTSLGAEAFF. Written as DNA, the CDR3 is TGTGCCAGTAGTATAGATTGGACGTCGCTAGGCGCTGAAGCTTTCTTT.

In its sample, this clonotype was seen once. A much bigger clone sits one base away, suggesting this may be a read error. This chain links TRBV24-1 with TRBJ1-1; a weak D match, TRBD1 (6 bases). Germline CDR1 reads KGHDR; CDR2 reads SFDVKD. CDR3 length equals 15 residues. This CDR3 is CATSETGASNIEAFF. The CDR3 nucleotides are TGTGCCACCAGTGAGACAGGCGCCTCGAACATTGAAGCTTTCTTT.

This chain uses TRBV7-9 with TRBJ1-2, with 8 bases identical to TRBD1. The V and J ends lost 5 bases and 6 bases, in that order; junction bases with no gene match: 5. CDR3 length equals 13 residues. Germline loops: CDR1 SEHNR, CDR2 FQNEAQ (reference sequence). The CDR3 DNA reads TGTGCCAGCAGCAGACAGGGGCGCGATGGCTACACCTTC. It codes for CASSRQGRDGYTF. The variable domain in full, with the rest retrieved from reference TRBV7-9 and TRBJ1-2, is DTGVSQNPRHKITKRGQNVTFRCDPISEHNRLYWYRQTLGQGPEFLTYFQNEAQLEKSRLLSDRFSAERPKGSFSTLEIQRTEQGDSAMYLCASSRQGRDGYTFGSGTRLTVV.

The gene calls are TRBV27 and TRBJ2-2, with TRBD2 identical over 10 bases. Germline V gene data show CDR1 as MNHEY and CDR2 as SMNVEV (reference sequence). Trimming removed 5 bases from V and 4 bases from J; junction bases left unmatched: 16. CDR3 length: 19 residues. The CDR3: CASSTERGLAEAGTGELFF. CDR3 DNA sequence: TGTGCCAGCAGTACCGAACGAGGACTAGCGGAGGCGGGCACCGGGGAGCTGTTTTTT.

The chain has TRBV28 and TRBJ2-2; 12 positions match TRBD2. The CDR3 contains 16 residues. The V and J ends lost 6 bases and 5 bases, in that order; junction bases with no gene match: 7. Germline-derived CDR1 and CDR2 are MDHEN and SYDVKM. CDR3 loop: CASRFGLAGRTGELFF. CDR3 nucleotide sequence: TGTGCCAGCAGATTTGGACTAGCGGGGCGTACCGGGGAGCTGTTTTTT. The entire variable domain, with the rest obtained from reference TRBV28 and TRBJ2-2, is as follows: DVKVTQSSRYLVKRTGEKVFLECVQDMDHENMFWYRQDPGLGLRLIYFSYDVKMKEKGDIPEGYSVSREKKERFSLILESASTNQTSMYLCASRFGLAGRTGELFFGEGSRLTVL.

This clonotype was recorded a few times. The genes are TRBV5-1 and TRBJ1-2; D gene unclear. The CDR3 has 15 residues. CDR1 is SGHRS and CDR2 is YFSETQ in the germline V gene. The V and J ends lost 0 bases and 2 bases respectively, with 11 bases between them. CDR3 in DNA: TGCGCCAGCAGCTTGGAATTAGGACTCAACTATGGCTACACCTTC. It yields the protein CASSLELGLNYGYTF.

The genes are TRBV19 and TRBJ2-1, with 7 bases lining up with TRBD1. Trimming at V came to 5 bases and at J to 5 bases, leaving 6 bases not matched to a gene. This CDR3 spans 14 amino acids. Germline V lookup: CDR1 LNHDA, CDR2 SQIVND (reference sequence). CDR3 region: CASSVRGTDNEQFF. The CDR3 DNA follows: TGTGCCAGTAGTGTCCGAGGGACAGACAATGAGCAGTTCTTC.

The V gene is TRBV3-1, the J gene TRBJ2-7; D remains unclear. V lost 3 bases to trimming and J lost 3 bases, with 6 bases between them. Germline CDR1 and CDR2: LGHDT and YNNKEL (reference sequence). The CDR3 consists of 12 residues. The CDR3 DNA is TGTGCCAGCAGCCAGAGCTACTACGAGCAGTACTTC. Its translation is CASSQSYYEQYF.

This clonotype was seen a few times. The chain links TRBV27 to TRBJ2-2; tentatively, D is TRBD1 (6 bases). Germline CDR1 is MNHEY and CDR2 is SMNVEV (reference sequence). CDR3 size: 14 residues. V was clipped by 3 bases and J by 7 bases, with 12 bases between them. The CDR3 protein is CASSLWGRDGELFF. The CDR3 region has the DNA TGTGCCAGCAGTTTGTGGGGGCGCGACGGGGAGCTGTTTTTT.

The sample holds many counts of this clonotype. The chain recombines TRBV6-2 or TRBV6-3 with TRBJ1-5, with a possible D match to TRBD1 (5 bases). The germline V and J ends were trimmed by 9 bases and 3 bases, with 18 bases remaining between them. The CDR3 extends over 15 amino acids. CDR1 and CDR2 from the germline V gene are MNHEY and SVGEGT. The CDR3 region has the DNA TGTGCCAGTCGCCTGACCGGGACGGACAATCAGCCCCAGCATTTT. Amino acids: CASRLTGTDNQPQHF.

In this sample, this clonotype turned up many times. The V and J genes are TRBV7-9 and TRBJ2-7; D unclear. Deletions cut 6 bases from V and 6 bases from J, with 12 bases between. This CDR3 has 12 amino acids. The germline CDR1 and CDR2 sequences are SEHNR and FQNEAQ (reference sequence). The chain's CDR3 is CASSPGLGEQYF. The CDR3 coding sequence is TGTGCCAGCAGTCCGGGCCTAGGCGAGCAGTACTTC.

In this sample, this clonotype turned up many times. V and J are TRBV28 and TRBJ1-1; D is unresolved. The CDR3 is made up of 13 amino acids. V was cut by 2 bases and J by 1 base, with 5 bases left in between. Germline V gene sequence: CDR1 MDHEN, CDR2 SYDVKM. The CDR3 spells CASSLRQNTEAFF. For the CDR3, the DNA is TGTGCCAGCAGTTTAAGACAGAACACTGAAGCTTTCTTT.

This clonotype has at least ten counts. V is TRBV6-5 and J is TRBJ2-7, with TRBD1 matching 10 bases. J gave up 7 bases and V 2 bases, and 8 bases lay outside the gene matches. CDR1 MNHEY and CDR2 SVGAGI come from the germline V gene. The CDR3 spans 15 residues. The CDR3 DNA sequence: TGTGCCAGCAGTTACCGGAGGGGACAGGGGTCGGAGCAGTACTTC. This encodes CASSYRRGQGSEQYF.

The chain combines TRBV19 with TRBJ2-7; tentatively, D is TRBD1 or TRBD2 (5 bases each). The CDR3 consists of 15 residues. V lost 4 bases to trimming and J lost 3 bases, with 16 bases between them. CDR1 and CDR2 (germline): LNHDA, SQIVND (reference sequence). The CDR3 protein is CASSSGRGNGYEQYF. CDR3 DNA: TGTGCCAGTAGTAGTGGCCGGGGCAACGGCTACGAGCAGTACTTC. Together with reference TRBV19 and TRBJ2-7, the CDR3 gives the full variable domain: DGGITQSPKYLFRKEGQNVTLSCEQNLNHDAMYWYRQDPGQGLRLIYYSQIVNDFQKGDIAEGYSVSREKKESFPLTVTSAQKNPTAFYLCASSSGRGNGYEQYFGPGTRLTVT.

This clonotype came up a few times. The rearrangement links TRBV28 to TRBJ2-1; D is unclear. V dropped 6 bases and J dropped 0 bases, with 12 bases sitting between them. CDR3 size: 15 residues. Germline V CDR1 and CDR2: MDHEN, SYDVKM. This chain's CDR3 is CASSTVMGSYNEQFF. As DNA, the CDR3 is TGTGCCAGCAGCACGGTGATGGGCTCCTACAATGAGCAGTTCTTC.

The rearrangement joins TRBV12-3 or TRBV12-4 to TRBJ1-1, with 8 bases identical to TRBD1. CDR3 size: 14 residues. J lost 5 bases, V lost 5 bases, and 7 bases had no gene match. CDR3 DNA: TGTGCCAGCAGTCAACAGGGGGGTATAACTGAAGCTTTCTTT. This sequence encodes CASSQQGGITEAFF.

This clonotype was observed a few times. DNA of the CDR3: TGCAGTGCTAGAGATTACGACAGCCGCCCTAACTATGGCTACACCTTC. This gives the protein CSARDYDSRPNYGYTF. The chain uses TRBV20-1 and TRBJ1-2, with D possibly matching TRBD1 (5 bases). The CDR3 runs to 16 residues. Germline loops: CDR1 DFQATT, CDR2 SNEGSKA (reference sequence). V was pared by 0 bases and J by 0 bases, with 14 bases between.

The rearrangement joins TRBV28 to TRBJ1-1, with 7 bases that match TRBD1. CDR3 length equals 16 residues. Trimming at V came to 1 base and at J to 14 bases, leaving 19 bases not matched to a gene. Germline-derived CDR1 and CDR2 are MDHEN and SYDVKM. The chain's CDR3 is CASSLSGATGNTGAFF. The CDR3 bases are TGTGCCAGCAGTTTATCTGGAGCGACAGGGAACACTGGAGCCTTCTTT. The full variable domain, rest sourced from reference TRBV28 and TRBJ1-1, is DVKVTQSSRYLVKRTGEKVFLECVQDMDHENMFWYRQDPGLGLRLIYFSYDVKMKEKGDIPEGYSVSREKKERFSLILESASTNQTSMYLCASSLSGATGNTGAFFGQGTRLTVV.